The clone carrying this T cell receptor beta chain was seen many times. This record belongs to a study of T-cell reconstitution after alpha-beta-depleted transplantation in children. Construction of the TCRbeta library involved unique molecular identifiers. TCRdb reprocessed the PCR reads with MiXCR, giving one entry per CDR3 protein. This table holds 83,000 or so distinct CDR3 sequences, roughly 8.8% found once. The CDR3 extends over 14 amino acids. Per the germline V gene, CDR1 is SGHRS and CDR2 is YFSETQ. Trimming took off 4 bases at V and 3 bases at J, with 13 bases between the two ends. The material was PBMCs from the stem cell graft donor, obtained from the stem cell graft. J is TRBJ2-5 and V is TRBV5-1, with D perhaps TRBD2 (6 bases). This TCR was recovered from a human donor who donated a stem cell graft to a child with congenital amegakaryocytic thrombocytopenia. The CDR3 DNA is TGCGCCAGCAGCAAGCCCGGGACTGAAGAGACCCAGTACTTC. Protein product: CASSKPGTEETQYF.